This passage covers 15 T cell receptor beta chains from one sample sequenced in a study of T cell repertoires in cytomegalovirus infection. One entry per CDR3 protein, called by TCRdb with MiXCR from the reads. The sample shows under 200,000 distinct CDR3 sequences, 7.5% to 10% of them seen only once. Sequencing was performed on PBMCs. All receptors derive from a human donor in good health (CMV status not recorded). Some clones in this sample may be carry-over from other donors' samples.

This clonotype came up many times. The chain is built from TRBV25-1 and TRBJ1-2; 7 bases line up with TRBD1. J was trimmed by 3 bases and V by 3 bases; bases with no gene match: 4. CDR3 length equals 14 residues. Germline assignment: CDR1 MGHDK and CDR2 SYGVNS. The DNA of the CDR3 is TGTGCCAGCAGTGAGTATGGGACAGACTATGGCTACACCTTC. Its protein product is CASSEYGTDYGYTF.

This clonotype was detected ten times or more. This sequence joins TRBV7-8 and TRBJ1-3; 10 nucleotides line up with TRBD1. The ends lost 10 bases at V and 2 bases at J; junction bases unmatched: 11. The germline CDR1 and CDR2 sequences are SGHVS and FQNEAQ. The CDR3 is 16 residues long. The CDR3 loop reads CATSRDRGFAGNTIYF. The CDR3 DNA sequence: TGTGCCACCTCCCGGGACAGGGGTTTTGCTGGAAACACCATATATTTT.

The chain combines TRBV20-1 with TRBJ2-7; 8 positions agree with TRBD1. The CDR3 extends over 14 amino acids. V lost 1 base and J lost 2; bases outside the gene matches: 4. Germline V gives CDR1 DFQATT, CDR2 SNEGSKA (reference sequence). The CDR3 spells CSARGDRGPYEQYF. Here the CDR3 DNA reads TGCAGTGCTAGAGGCGACAGGGGTCCCTACGAGCAGTACTTC.

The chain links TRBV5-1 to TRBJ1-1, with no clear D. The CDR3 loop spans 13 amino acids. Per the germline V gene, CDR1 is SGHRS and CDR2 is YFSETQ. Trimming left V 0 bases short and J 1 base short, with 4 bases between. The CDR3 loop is CASSLEPNTEAFF. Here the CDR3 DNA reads TGCGCCAGCAGCTTGGAACCGAACACTGAAGCTTTCTTT.

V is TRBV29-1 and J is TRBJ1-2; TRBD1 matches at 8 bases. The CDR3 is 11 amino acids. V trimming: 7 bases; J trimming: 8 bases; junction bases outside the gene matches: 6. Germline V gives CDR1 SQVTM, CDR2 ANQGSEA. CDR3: CSARGPGGYTF. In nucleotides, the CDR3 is TGCAGCGCCAGGGGGCCGGGCGGCTACACCTTC.

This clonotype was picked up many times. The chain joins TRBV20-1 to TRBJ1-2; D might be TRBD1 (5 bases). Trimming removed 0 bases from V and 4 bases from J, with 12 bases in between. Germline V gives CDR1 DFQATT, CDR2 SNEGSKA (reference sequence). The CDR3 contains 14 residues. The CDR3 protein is CSARENRLLYGYTF. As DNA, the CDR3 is TGCAGTGCTAGAGAAAACAGGCTTCTCTATGGCTACACCTTC.

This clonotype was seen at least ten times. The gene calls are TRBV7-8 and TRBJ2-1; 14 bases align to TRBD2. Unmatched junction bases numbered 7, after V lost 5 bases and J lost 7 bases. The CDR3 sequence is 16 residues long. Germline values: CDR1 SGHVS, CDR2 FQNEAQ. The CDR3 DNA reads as TGTGCCAGCAGCGGTGGGACTAGCGGGAGTCTAAATGAGCAGTTCTTC. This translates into CASSGGTSGSLNEQFF.

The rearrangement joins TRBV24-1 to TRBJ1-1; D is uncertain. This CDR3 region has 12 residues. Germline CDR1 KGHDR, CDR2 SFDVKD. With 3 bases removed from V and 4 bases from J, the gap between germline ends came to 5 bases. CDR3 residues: CATSDEGTEAFF. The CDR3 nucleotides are TGTGCCACCAGTGATGAGGGCACTGAAGCTTTCTTT.

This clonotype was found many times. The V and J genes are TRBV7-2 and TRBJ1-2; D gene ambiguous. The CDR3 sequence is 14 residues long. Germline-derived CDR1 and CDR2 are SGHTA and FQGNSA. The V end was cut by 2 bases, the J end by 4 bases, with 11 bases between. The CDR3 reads CASSLNREAYGYTF. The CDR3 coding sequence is TGTGCCAGCAGCTTAAATCGGGAGGCCTATGGCTACACCTTC.

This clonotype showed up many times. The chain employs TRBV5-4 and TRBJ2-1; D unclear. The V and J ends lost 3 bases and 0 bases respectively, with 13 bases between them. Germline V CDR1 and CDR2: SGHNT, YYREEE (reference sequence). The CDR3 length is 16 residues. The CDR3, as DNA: TGTGCCAGCAGCTCTCACGGGCCGAGCTCCTACAATGAGCAGTTCTTC. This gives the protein CASSSHGPSSYNEQFF.

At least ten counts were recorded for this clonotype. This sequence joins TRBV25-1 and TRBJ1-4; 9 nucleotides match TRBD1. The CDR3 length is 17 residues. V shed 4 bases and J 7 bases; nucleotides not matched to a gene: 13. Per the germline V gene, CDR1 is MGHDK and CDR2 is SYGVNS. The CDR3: CASSVPPSRTGAEKLFF. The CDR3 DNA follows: TGTGCCAGCAGTGTACCCCCCTCCAGGACAGGGGCTGAAAAACTGTTTTTT.

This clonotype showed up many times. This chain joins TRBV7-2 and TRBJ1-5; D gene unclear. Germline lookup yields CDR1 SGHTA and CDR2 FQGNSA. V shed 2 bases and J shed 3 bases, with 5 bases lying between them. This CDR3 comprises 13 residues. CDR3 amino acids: CASSLRPNQPQHF. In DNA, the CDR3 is TGTGCCAGCAGCTTAAGGCCCAATCAGCCCCAGCATTTT.

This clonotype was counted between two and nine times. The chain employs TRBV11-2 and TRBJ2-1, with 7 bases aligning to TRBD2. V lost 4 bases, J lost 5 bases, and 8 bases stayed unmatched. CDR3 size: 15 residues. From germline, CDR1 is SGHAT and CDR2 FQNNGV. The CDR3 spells CASSSTWGGNNEQFF. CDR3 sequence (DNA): TGTGCCAGCAGCTCAACCTGGGGGGGAAACAATGAGCAGTTCTTC.

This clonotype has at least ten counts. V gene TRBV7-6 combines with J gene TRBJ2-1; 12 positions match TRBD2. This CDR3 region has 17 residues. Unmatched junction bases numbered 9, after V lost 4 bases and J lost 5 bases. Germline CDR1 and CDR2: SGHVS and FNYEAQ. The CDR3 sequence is CASSSPTGLAGNNEQFF. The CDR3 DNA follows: TGTGCCAGCAGCTCCCCGACAGGACTAGCGGGGAACAATGAGCAGTTCTTC.

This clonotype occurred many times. In DNA, the CDR3 is TGTGCCAGCAGCTTAGTTCAACAGGGAGGCTATGGCTACACCTTC. Amino acids: CASSLVQQGGYGYTF. The J gene is TRBJ1-2, the V gene TRBV7-2, with a weak D call TRBD1 (6 bases). The V and J ends lost 1 base and 4 bases respectively, with 13 bases between them. Germline CDR1 and CDR2: SGHTA and FQGNSA. The CDR3 contains 15 residues.